This paragraph covers one TCR beta chain sequence. Antigen: not known. This sample stems from a study of T cell responses to AZD1222 COVID-19 vaccine. General observations from the study: When two AZD1222 doses had been given, Spike-specific TCR breadth and depth rose. The study found vaccine-associated CD4 TCRs spanning spike, dominant at 160-218 and 743-854. There were mostly white British donors and more females than males, and clonal diversity was possibly underestimated. There were repertoire samples only from the period after the peak T cell response.

CDR1 SGHVS and CDR2 FQNEAQ come from the germline V gene. The V segment lost 1 base and the J segment 5 bases; nucleotides outside the gene matches: 8. The CDR3 covers 16 residues. Clones were sequenced by immunoSEQ multiplex PCR, and TCRdb holds only the in-frame ones, with some missing. Found here are around 170,000 clones, approximately 90% of them singletons; the top ten hold 0.75% to 1%. The specimen comprised peripheral blood, sampled on day 0 of AZD1222 vaccination. This clonotype originated in an adult in good health. The genes are TRBV7-8 and TRBJ1-1; TRBD1 aligns across 9 bases. The CDR3 loop reads CASSLGQTGGRTEAFF. CDR3 DNA sequence: TGTGCCAGCAGCTTAGGTCAAACAGGGGGCAGGACTGAAGCTTTCTTT. Drawing the rest from reference TRBV7-8 and TRBJ1-1, the complete variable domain is GAGVSQSPRYKVAKRGQDVALRCDPISGHVSLFWYQQALGQGPEFLTYFQNEAQLDKSGLPSDRFFAERPEGSVSTLKIQRTQQEDSAVYLCASSLGQTGGRTEAFFGQGTRLTVV.